This entry concerns a single T cell receptor (beta chain). Its antigen is unknown. The data stem from a study of OX40 agonist ivuxolimab in advanced cancers. Study results and limitations: CD8+ T cells were the subset that, on average, had more expanded clones than CD4+.

The assay was immunoSEQ multiplex PCR, and TCRdb's table has in-frame clones only and misses some. The sample records tens of thousands of clones, roughly 85% being singletons. The input for sequencing was CD4+ or CD8+ T cells sorted from blood, taken in a trial of the OX40 agonist ivuxolimab. This clonotype originated in an adult with an advanced solid tumor such as melanoma, head and neck, liver or kidney cancer.

As DNA, the CDR3 is TGTGCCAGCAGCCTTGGTGGGGTCGATGCCACTGAAGCTTTCTTT. Its translation is CASSLGGVDATEAFF. The rearrangement links TRBV4-2 to TRBJ1-1; D is ambiguous. The CDR3 consists of 15 residues. Trimming cost V 4 bases and J 4 bases, with 16 bases left between them. Germline CDR1 LGHNA, CDR2 YNFKEQ.